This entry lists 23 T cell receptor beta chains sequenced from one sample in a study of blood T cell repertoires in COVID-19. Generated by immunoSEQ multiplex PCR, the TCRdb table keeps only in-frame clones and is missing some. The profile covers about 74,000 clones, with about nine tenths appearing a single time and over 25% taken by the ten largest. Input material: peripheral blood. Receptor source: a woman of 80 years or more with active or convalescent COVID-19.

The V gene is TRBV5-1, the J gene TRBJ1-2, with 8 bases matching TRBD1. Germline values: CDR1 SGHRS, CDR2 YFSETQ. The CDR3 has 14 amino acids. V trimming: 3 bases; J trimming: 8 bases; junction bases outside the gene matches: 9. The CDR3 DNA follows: TGCGCCAGCAGCTCCAGGACAGGGCGCCTGGGCTACACCTTC. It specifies CASSSRTGRLGYTF.

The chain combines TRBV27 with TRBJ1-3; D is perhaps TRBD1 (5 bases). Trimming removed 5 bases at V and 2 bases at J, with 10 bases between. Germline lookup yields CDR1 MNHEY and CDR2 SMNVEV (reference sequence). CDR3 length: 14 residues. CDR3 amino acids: CASSRGFTGNTIYF. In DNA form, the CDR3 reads TGTGCCAGCAGTAGGGGTTTTACTGGAAACACCATATATTTT.

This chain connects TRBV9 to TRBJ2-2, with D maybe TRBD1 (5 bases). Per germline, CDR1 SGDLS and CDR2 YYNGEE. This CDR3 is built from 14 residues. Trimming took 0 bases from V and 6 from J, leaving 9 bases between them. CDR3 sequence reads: CASSVVQGPGELFF. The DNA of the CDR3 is TGTGCCAGCAGCGTAGTCCAGGGTCCCGGGGAGCTGTTTTTT.

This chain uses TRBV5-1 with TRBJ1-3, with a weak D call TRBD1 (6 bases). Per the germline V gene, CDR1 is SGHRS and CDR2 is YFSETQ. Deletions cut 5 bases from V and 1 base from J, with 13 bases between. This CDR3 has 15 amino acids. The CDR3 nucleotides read TGCGCCAGCAGTCCAGACAGGCCTTCTGGAAACACCATATATTTT. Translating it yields CASSPDRPSGNTIYF.

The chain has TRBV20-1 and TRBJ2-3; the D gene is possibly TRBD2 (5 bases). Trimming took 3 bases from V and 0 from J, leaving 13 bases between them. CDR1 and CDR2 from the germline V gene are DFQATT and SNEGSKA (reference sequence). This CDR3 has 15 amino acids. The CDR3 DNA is TGCAGTGCTAGTTCGGCCGGGGTAAGCACAGATACGCAGTATTTT. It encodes CSASSAGVSTDTQYF.

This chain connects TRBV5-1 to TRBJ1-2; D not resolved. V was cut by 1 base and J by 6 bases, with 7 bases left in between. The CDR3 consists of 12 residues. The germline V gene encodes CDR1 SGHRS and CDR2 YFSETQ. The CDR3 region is CASSLSGNGYTF. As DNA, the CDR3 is TGCGCCAGCAGCTTGTCGGGGAATGGCTACACCTTC.

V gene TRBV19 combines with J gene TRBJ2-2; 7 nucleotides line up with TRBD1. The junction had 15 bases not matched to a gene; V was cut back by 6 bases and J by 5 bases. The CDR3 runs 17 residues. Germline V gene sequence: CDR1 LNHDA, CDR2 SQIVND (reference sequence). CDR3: CASSNRGRQGETGELFF. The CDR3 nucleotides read TGTGCCAGTAGCAATAGGGGGCGGCAGGGTGAGACCGGGGAGCTGTTTTTT. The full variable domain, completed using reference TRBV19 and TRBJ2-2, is DGGITQSPKYLFRKEGQNVTLSCEQNLNHDAMYWYRQDPGQGLRLIYYSQIVNDFQKGDIAEGYSVSREKKESFPLTVTSAQKNPTAFYLCASSNRGRQGETGELFFGEGSRLTVL.

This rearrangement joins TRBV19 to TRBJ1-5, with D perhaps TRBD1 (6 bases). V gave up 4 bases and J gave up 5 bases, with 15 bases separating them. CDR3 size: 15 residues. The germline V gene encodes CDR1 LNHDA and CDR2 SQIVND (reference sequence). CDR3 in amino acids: CASSNEGQTDQPQHF. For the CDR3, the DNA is TGTGCCAGTAGTAACGAGGGACAAACTGATCAGCCCCAGCATTTT.

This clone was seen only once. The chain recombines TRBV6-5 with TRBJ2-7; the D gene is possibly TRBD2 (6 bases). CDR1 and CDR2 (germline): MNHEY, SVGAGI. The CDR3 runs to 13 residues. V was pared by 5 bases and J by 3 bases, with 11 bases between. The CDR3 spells CASSPTSLYEQYF. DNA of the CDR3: TGTGCCAGCAGTCCAACTAGCCTCTACGAGCAGTACTTC.

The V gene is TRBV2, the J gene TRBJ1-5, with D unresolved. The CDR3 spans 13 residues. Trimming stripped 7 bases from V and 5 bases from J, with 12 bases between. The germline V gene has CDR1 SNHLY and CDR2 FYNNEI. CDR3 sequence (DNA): TGTGCCAGCAATCCGAGAGAAGATCAGCCCCAGCATTTT. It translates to CASNPREDQPQHF.

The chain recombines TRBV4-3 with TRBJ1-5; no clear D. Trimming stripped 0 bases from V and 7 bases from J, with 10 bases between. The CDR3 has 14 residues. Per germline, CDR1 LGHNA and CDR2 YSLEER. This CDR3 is CASSQDFGRQPQHF. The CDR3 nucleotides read TGCGCCAGCAGCCAAGATTTTGGTAGACAGCCCCAGCATTTT.

CDR3 nucleotide sequence: TGTGCCAGCAGCTCCCAACTAGAAAGGGCCGGGGAGCTGTTTTTT. It encodes CASSSQLERAGELFF. V and J are TRBV7-9 and TRBJ2-2; possible D gene TRBD2, 5 bases. V shed 4 bases and J shed 6 bases, with 15 bases lying between them. CDR1 SEHNR and CDR2 FQNEAQ come from the germline V gene (reference sequence). The CDR3 is 15 amino acids. The full variable domain, rest sourced from reference TRBV7-9 and TRBJ2-2, is DTGVSQNPRHKITKRGQNVTFRCDPISEHNRLYWYRQTLGQGPEFLTYFQNEAQLEKSRLLSDRFSAERPKGSFSTLEIQRTEQGDSAMYLCASSSQLERAGELFFGEGSRLTVL.

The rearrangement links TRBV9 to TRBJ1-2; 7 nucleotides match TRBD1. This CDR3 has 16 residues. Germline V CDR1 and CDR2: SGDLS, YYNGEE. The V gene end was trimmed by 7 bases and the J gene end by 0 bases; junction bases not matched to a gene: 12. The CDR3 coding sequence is TGTGCCAGCGCCCGGGACAGCCGTTACTCTAACTATGGCTACACCTTC. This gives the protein CASARDSRYSNYGYTF.

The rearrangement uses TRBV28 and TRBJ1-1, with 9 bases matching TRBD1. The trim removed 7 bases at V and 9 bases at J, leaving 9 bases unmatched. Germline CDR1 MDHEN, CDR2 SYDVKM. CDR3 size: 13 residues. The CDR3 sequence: CASKDRGNFKAFF. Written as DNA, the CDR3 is TGTGCCAGCAAAGACAGGGGGAATTTCAAAGCTTTCTTT.

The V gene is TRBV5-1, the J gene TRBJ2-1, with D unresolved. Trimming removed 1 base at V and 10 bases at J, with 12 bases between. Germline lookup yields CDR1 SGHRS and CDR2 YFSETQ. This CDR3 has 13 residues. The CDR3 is CASSLNLGLEQFF. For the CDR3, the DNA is TGCGCCAGCAGCTTGAATCTAGGATTAGAGCAGTTCTTC.

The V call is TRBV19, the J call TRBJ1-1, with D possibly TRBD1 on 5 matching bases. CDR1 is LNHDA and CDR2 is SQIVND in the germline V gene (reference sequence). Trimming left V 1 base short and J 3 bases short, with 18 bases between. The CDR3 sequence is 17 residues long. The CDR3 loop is CASSIGFGQGWYTEAFF. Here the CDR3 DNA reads TGTGCCAGTAGTATAGGGTTTGGGCAGGGTTGGTACACTGAAGCTTTCTTT.

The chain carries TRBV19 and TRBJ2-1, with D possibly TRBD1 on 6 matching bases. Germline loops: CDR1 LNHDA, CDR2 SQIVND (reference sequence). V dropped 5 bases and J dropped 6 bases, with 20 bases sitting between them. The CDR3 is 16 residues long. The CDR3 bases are TGTGCCAGTAGTCCCTCCACCAGGGCCAGGGGCAATGAGCAGTTCTTC. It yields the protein CASSPSTRARGNEQFF.

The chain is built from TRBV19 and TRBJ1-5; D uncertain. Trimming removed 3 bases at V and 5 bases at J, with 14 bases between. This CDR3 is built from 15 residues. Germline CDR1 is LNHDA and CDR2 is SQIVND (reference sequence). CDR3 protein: CASSIPPGSDQPQHF. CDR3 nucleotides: TGTGCCAGTAGTATTCCCCCGGGGAGCGATCAGCCCCAGCATTTT.

The CDR3 region has the DNA TGTGCCAGCAGCCCGACGGGGTCATCAGGAGTTAATTCACCCCTCCACTTT. Translation: CASSPTGSSGVNSPLHF. V and J are TRBV9 and TRBJ1-6; D gene uncertain. Trimming stripped 4 bases from V and 6 bases from J, with 20 bases between. The germline CDR1 and CDR2 sequences are SGDLS and YYNGEE. The CDR3 runs to 17 residues. The variable domain in full, with the rest retrieved from reference TRBV9 and TRBJ1-6, is DSGVTQTPKHLITATGQRVTLRCSPRSGDLSVYWYQQSLDQGLQFLIQYYNGEERAKGNILERFSAQQFPDLHSELNLSSLELGDSALYFCASSPTGSSGVNSPLHFGNGTRLTVT.

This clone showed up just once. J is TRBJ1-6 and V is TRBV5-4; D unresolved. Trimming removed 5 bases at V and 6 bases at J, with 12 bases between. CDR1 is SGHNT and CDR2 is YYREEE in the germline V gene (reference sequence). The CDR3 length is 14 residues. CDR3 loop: CASSGGSLNSPLHF. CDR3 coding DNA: TGTGCCAGCAGTGGAGGGAGCCTTAATTCACCCCTCCACTTT.

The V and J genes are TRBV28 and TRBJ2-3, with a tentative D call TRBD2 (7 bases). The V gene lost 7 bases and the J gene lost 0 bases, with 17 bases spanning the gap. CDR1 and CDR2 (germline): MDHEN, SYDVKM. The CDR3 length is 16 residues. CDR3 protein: CASTVGGALSTDTQYF. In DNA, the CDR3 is TGTGCCAGCACCGTAGGGGGGGCCCTTAGCACAGATACGCAGTATTTT.

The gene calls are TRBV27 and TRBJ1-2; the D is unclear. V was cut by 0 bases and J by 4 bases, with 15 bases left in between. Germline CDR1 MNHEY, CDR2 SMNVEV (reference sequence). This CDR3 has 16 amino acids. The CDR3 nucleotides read TGTGCCAGCAGTTTATCGATCGTGGGAGGGATCTATGGCTACACCTTC. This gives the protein CASSLSIVGGIYGYTF.

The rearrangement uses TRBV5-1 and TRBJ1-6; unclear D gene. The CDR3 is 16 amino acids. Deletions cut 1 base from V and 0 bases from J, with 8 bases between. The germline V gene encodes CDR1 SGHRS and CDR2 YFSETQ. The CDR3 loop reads CASSLSRNSYNSPLHF. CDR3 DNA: TGCGCCAGCAGCTTGTCGAGAAACTCCTATAATTCACCCCTCCACTTT.